This entry lists 21 T cell receptor beta chains sequenced from one sample in a study of blood T cell repertoires in COVID-19. Assay used: immunoSEQ multiplex PCR; TCRdb lists only in-frame clones, some missing. Here the sample spans over 150,000 clones, 82% being singletons. The sample was PBMCs or T cells enriched from blood (not recorded which). All receptors derive from a man between 35 and 55 years old who had recovered from COVID-19.

Details on this clone: Distinct nucleotide sequences in the sample also encode this CDR3. The J gene is TRBJ1-5, the V gene TRBV30, with TRBD1 as a possible D gene (5 bases). This CDR3 is built from 13 residues. CDR1 and CDR2 (germline): GTSNPN, SVGIG (reference sequence). V lost 3 bases, J lost 0 bases, and 6 bases lay in between. CDR3 residues: CAWSRDSNQPQHF. The DNA of the CDR3 is TGTGCCTGGAGCAGGGATAGCAATCAGCCCCAGCATTTT.

This clone was found a few times. J is TRBJ1-2 and V is TRBV11-1, with D hard to call. V lost 5 bases, J lost 3 bases, and 10 bases lay in between. The CDR3 covers 13 residues. Germline V gene lookup returns CDR1 SGHAT and CDR2 FQDESV (reference sequence). In DNA, the CDR3 is TGTGCCAGCAGCCCCGGAGAGTACTATGGCTACACCTTC. Encoded protein: CASSPGEYYGYTF.

The chain links TRBV19 to TRBJ1-4; no clear D. The CDR3 runs 14 residues. Trimming shortened V by 4 bases and J by 0 bases, and 6 bases separated the two germline ends. The V gene's germline CDR1 is LNHDA and CDR2 SQIVND (reference sequence). CDR3 sequence: CASSTGATNEKLFF. CDR3 bases: TGTGCCAGTAGTACAGGTGCAACTAATGAAAAACTGTTTTTT. Full variable domain (rest looked up from reference TRBV19 and TRBJ1-4): DGGITQSPKYLFRKEGQNVTLSCEQNLNHDAMYWYRQDPGQGLRLIYYSQIVNDFQKGDIAEGYSVSREKKESFPLTVTSAQKNPTAFYLCASSTGATNEKLFFGSGTQLSVL.

The gene calls are TRBV14 and TRBJ1-2; TRBD1 agrees at 8 bases. Germline values: CDR1 SGHDN, CDR2 FVKESK. V shed 2 bases, J shed 2 bases, and the junction held 13 bases outside the gene matches. CDR3 size: 18 residues. The CDR3 DNA is TGTGCCAGCAGCCAATATTTTATAACAGGGGGTAACAACTATGGCTACACCTTC. As protein: CASSQYFITGGNNYGYTF.

V and J are TRBV28 and TRBJ2-3; TRBD2 might be the D (5 bases). Trimming shortened V by 5 bases and J by 1 base, and 16 bases separated the two germline ends. The CDR3 loop spans 16 amino acids. Germline V gene sequence: CDR1 MDHEN, CDR2 SYDVKM. CDR3 sequence: CASSPLWAGRTDTQYF. DNA of the CDR3: TGTGCCAGCAGTCCACTTTGGGCGGGTCGCACAGATACGCAGTATTTT.

This clone appeared a single time. The CDR3 spells CASSVGLEGTGIPLAKNIQYF. CDR3 sequence (DNA): TGTGCCAGCAGCGTAGGGTTGGAAGGGACAGGGATCCCGCTAGCCAAAAACATTCAGTACTTC. The chain recombines TRBV9 with TRBJ2-4; 9 bases agree with TRBD1. The V gene's germline CDR1 is SGDLS and CDR2 YYNGEE. The CDR3 extends over 21 amino acids. After removal of 0 bases from V and 0 bases from J, the junction contained 16 bases not matched to a gene.

Remarks on this clone: At one of its ends the junction is not consistent with the germline gene, which may arise from a read error. The gene calls are TRBV14 and TRBJ1-2; 8 bases align to TRBD1. Germline V lookup: CDR1 SGHDN, CDR2 FVKESK. The CDR3 extends over 14 amino acids. The CDR3 DNA is TGTGCCAGCAGCGAAGACAGGGGAGTTTGGGGCTACACCTTC. This sequence encodes CASSEDRGVWGYTF. The complete variable domain, with remaining parts taken from reference TRBV14 and TRBJ1-2, reads EAGVTQFPSHSVIEKGQTVTLRCDPISGHDNLYWYRRVMGKEIKFLLHFVKESKQDESGMPNNRFLAERTGGTYSTLKVQPAELEDSGVYFCASSEDRGVWGYTFGSGTRLTVV.

The V call is TRBV3-1 (or the pseudogene TRBV3-2), the J call TRBJ2-7, with D possibly TRBD1 on 6 matching bases. This CDR3 is 12 amino acids long. The V gene lost 8 bases and the J gene lost 3 bases, with 11 bases spanning the gap. Germline V gene lookup returns CDR1 LGHDT and CDR2 YNNKEL (reference sequence). DNA for the CDR3: TGTGCCAGCGGTACAGGGTACTACGAGCAGTACTTC. Translating it yields CASGTGYYEQYF.

The rearrangement uses TRBV2 and TRBJ1-1; 9 nucleotides align to TRBD1. Germline CDR1 is SNHLY and CDR2 is FYNNEI. This CDR3 comprises 14 residues. With V trimmed by 5 bases and J by 3 bases, 4 bases remained unmatched. CDR3 sequence (DNA): TGTGCCAGCAGTTACAGGGGGCTAGACACTGAAGCTTTCTTT. Translation: CASSYRGLDTEAFF.

The chain uses TRBV9 and TRBJ1-3, with 7 nucleotides matching TRBD1. Per germline, CDR1 SGDLS and CDR2 YYNGEE. The CDR3 is 16 residues long. V shed 0 bases and J 0 bases; nucleotides not matched to a gene: 3. As DNA, the CDR3 is TGTGCCAGCAGCGTAGAAGGGGGCCGCTCTGGAAACACCATATATTTT. It is translated as CASSVEGGRSGNTIYF.

The chain is built from TRBV4-1 and TRBJ2-5; 12 bases are shared with TRBD2. With 5 bases clipped from V and 2 bases from J, the junction kept 12 bases outside the gene matches. CDR3 size: 18 residues. Per the germline V gene, CDR1 is MGHRA and CDR2 is YSYEKL. CDR3 coding DNA: TGCGCCAGCAGCTCTGGGACTAGCGGGCCAAACTGGCAAGAGACCCAGTACTTC. Its protein is CASSSGTSGPNWQETQYF.

This clone has a handful of counts. The gene calls are TRBV28 and TRBJ1-1; TRBD1 is a possible D gene (6 bases). The germline V gene encodes CDR1 MDHEN and CDR2 SYDVKM. The V end was cut by 6 bases, the J end by 1 base, with 18 bases between. This CDR3 comprises 16 residues. CDR3 DNA: TGTGCCAGCAGCCTAACAGGGTCTGGAGGGAACACTGAAGCTTTCTTT. Translating gives CASSLTGSGGNTEAFF. Using reference TRBV28 and TRBJ1-1 for the parts outside the CDR3, the full variable domain is DVKVTQSSRYLVKRTGEKVFLECVQDMDHENMFWYRQDPGLGLRLIYFSYDVKMKEKGDIPEGYSVSREKKERFSLILESASTNQTSMYLCASSLTGSGGNTEAFFGQGTRLTVV.

The CDR3 here is CASSPLGGTVGNEQFF. CDR3 nucleotide sequence: TGTGCCAGCAGCCCCCTCGGGGGTACCGTAGGAAATGAGCAGTTCTTC. The rearrangement joins TRBV4-2 to TRBJ2-1; tentative D call: TRBD2 (6 bases). CDR1 LGHNA and CDR2 YNFKEQ come from the germline V gene. V was cut by 4 bases and J by 7 bases, with 20 bases left in between. The CDR3 runs 16 residues.

V gene TRBV5-4 combines with J gene TRBJ2-2, with D perhaps TRBD1 (6 bases). The V end lost 10 bases, the J end lost 4 bases, and 14 bases lay between the germline ends. Germline V gene lookup returns CDR1 SGHNT and CDR2 YYREEE (reference sequence). This CDR3 has 13 amino acids. The CDR3: CAGDNRTTGELFF. The CDR3 DNA sequence: TGTGCCGGGGACAACAGAACCACCGGGGAGCTGTTTTTT.

V gene TRBV7-6 combines with J gene TRBJ2-1; TRBD2 matches 9 bases. Trimming removed 6 bases from V and 7 bases from J; junction bases left unmatched: 10. Germline V CDR1 and CDR2: SGHVS, FNYEAQ. The CDR3 is 15 amino acids. This CDR3 is CASSNWASGTNEQFF. The CDR3 coding sequence is TGTGCCAGCAGTAATTGGGCTAGCGGGACGAATGAGCAGTTCTTC.

This chain connects TRBV7-8 to TRBJ2-5; TRBD2 is a possible D gene (5 bases). V dropped 5 bases and J dropped 5 bases, with 15 bases sitting between them. Germline loops: CDR1 SGHVS, CDR2 FQNEAQ. CDR3 size: 14 residues. This CDR3 reads CASSNRVPGETQYF. The CDR3 DNA follows: TGTGCCAGCAGCAACCGGGTTCCGGGGGAGACCCAGTACTTC.

V is TRBV4-2 and J is TRBJ1-1; D is unclear. V gave up 4 bases and J gave up 2 bases, with 11 bases separating them. The CDR3 is 14 amino acids. CDR1 LGHNA and CDR2 YNFKEQ come from the germline V gene. CDR3: CASSRLTDNTEAFF. In nucleotides, the CDR3 is TGTGCCAGCAGCCGACTAACTGATAACACTGAAGCTTTCTTT.

The chain carries TRBV20-1 and TRBJ2-7, with a weak D call TRBD1 (6 bases). The CDR3 spans 11 residues. V dropped 0 bases and J dropped 10 bases, with 10 bases sitting between them. Germline CDR1 reads DFQATT; CDR2 reads SNEGSKA (reference sequence). The CDR3 is CSARDLGHQYV. DNA of the CDR3: TGCAGTGCTAGAGATCTGGGACATCAGTACGTC.

The V call is TRBV7-2, the J call TRBJ1-5; TRBD1 matches at 7 bases. The CDR3 has 16 amino acids. Germline CDR1 SGHTA, CDR2 FQGNSA. The junction had 4 bases not matched to a gene; V was cut back by 2 bases and J by 0 bases. The CDR3 nucleotides read TGTGCCAGCAGCTTAAGAGGGGGCGATAGCAATCAGCCCCAGCATTTT. It is translated as CASSLRGGDSNQPQHF.

This clone has just one count. This chain connects TRBV7-2 to TRBJ2-5; 8 bases match TRBD2. CDR1 and CDR2 from the germline V gene are SGHTA and FQGNSA. V trimming: 1 base; J trimming: 5 bases; junction bases outside the gene matches: 12. This CDR3 is 17 amino acids long. CDR3 DNA: TGTGCCAGCAGCTTAGTCGGTGCGGGAGGCGGAGGGGAGACCCAGTACTTC. Translation gives CASSLVGAGGGGETQYF.

This clone was seen a handful of times. The chain combines TRBV6-5 with TRBJ2-7; no clear D gene. This CDR3 region has 12 residues. Germline CDR1 is MNHEY and CDR2 is SVGAGI. Trimming shortened V by 6 bases and J by 1 base, and 7 bases separated the two germline ends. Here the CDR3 reads CASRGPSYEQYF. CDR3 nucleotides: TGTGCCAGCAGGGGCCCATCCTACGAGCAGTACTTC.